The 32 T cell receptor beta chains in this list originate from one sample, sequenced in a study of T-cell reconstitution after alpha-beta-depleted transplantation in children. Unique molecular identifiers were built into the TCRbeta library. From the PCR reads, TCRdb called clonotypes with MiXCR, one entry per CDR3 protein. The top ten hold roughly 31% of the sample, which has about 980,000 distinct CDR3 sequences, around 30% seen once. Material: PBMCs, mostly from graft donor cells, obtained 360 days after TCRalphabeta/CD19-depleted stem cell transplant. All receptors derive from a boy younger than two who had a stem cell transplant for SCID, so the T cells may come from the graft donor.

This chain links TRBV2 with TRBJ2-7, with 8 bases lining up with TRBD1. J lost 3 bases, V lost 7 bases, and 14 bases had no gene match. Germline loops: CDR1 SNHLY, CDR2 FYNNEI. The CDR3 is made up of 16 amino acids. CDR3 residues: CASTSIYRGFHYEQYF. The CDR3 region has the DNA TGTGCCAGCACAAGCATCTACAGGGGGTTCCACTACGAGCAGTACTTC.

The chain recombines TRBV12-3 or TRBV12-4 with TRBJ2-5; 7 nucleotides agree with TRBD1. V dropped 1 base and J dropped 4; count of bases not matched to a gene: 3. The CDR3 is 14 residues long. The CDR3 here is CASSLEHRGETQYF. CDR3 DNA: TGTGCCAGCAGTTTAGAACACAGGGGAGAGACCCAGTACTTC.

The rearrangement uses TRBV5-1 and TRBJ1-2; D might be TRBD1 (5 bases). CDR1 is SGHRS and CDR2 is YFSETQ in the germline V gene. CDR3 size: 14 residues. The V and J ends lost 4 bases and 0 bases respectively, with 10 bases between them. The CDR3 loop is CASSTDSPNYGYTF. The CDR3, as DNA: TGCGCCAGCAGCACCGACAGTCCTAACTATGGCTACACCTTC.

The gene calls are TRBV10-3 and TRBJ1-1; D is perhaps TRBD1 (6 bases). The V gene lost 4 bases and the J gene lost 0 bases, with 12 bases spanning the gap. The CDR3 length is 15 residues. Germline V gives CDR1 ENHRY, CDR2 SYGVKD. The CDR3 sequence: CAISGRGGLNTEAFF. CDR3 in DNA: TGTGCCATCAGTGGGAGGGGGGGGTTGAACACTGAAGCTTTCTTT.

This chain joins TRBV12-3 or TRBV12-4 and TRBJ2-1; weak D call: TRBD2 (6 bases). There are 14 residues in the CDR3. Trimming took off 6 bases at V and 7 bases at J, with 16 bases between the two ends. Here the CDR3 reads CASSPGRELNEQFF. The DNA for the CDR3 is TGTGCCAGCAGCCCGGGGCGGGAATTAAATGAGCAGTTCTTC.

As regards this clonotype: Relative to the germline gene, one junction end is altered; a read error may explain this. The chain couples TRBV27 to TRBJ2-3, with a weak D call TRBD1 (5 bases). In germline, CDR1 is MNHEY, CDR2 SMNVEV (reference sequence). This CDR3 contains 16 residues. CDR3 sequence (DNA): TGTGCCAGCCGTTTGGCCCTACAGGCCACCACAGATACGCAGTATTTT. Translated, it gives CASRLALQATTDTQYF.

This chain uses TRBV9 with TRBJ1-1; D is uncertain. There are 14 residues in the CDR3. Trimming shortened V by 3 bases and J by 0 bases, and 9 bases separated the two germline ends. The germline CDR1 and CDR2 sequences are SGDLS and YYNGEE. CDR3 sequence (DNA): TGTGCCAGCAGCGCGGACTGGATGAACACTGAAGCTTTCTTT. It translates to CASSADWMNTEAFF.

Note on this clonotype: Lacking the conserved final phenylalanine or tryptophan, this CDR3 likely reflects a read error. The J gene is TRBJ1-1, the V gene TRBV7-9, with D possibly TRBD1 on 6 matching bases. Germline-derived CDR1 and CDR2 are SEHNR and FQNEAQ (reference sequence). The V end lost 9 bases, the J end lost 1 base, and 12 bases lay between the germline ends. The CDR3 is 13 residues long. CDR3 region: CASSLDRNTEAFS. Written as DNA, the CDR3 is TGTGCCAGTAGCCTGGACAGGAACACTGAAGCTTTCTCT.

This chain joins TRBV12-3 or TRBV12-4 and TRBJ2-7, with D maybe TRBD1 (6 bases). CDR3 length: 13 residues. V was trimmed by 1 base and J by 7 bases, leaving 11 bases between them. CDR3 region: CASSLVGHGEQYF. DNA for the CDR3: TGTGCCAGCAGTTTAGTGGGACATGGGGAGCAGTACTTC.

The CDR3 loop reads CASSIGSGVLSYEQYF. In DNA form, the CDR3 reads TGTGCCAGTAGTATAGGTAGCGGGGTCCTTTCCTACGAGCAGTACTTC. This chain uses TRBV19 with TRBJ2-7; 8 bases match TRBD2. Germline CDR1 LNHDA, CDR2 SQIVND (reference sequence). With V trimmed by 1 base and J by 1 base, 6 bases remained unmatched. The CDR3 is made up of 16 amino acids.

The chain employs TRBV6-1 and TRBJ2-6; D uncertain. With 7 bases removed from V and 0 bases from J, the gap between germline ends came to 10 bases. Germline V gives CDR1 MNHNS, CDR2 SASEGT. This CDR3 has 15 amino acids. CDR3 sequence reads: CASTIDLSGANVLTF. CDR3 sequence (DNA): TGTGCCAGCACGATAGATCTCTCTGGGGCCAACGTCCTGACTTTC.

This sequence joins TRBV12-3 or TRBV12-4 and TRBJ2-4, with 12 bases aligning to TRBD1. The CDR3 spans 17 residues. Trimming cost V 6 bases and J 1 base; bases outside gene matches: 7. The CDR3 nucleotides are TGTGCCAGCAGCCAGCTGGGACAGGGGGCGGCCAAAAACATTCAGTACTTC. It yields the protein CASSQLGQGAAKNIQYF.

CDR3 nucleotide sequence: TGCGCCAGCAGCCCCGACGGGGGCCTCCTCGGGGCCCAGCATTTT. Amino acids: CASSPDGGLLGAQHF. The chain has TRBV5-1 and TRBJ1-5; D might be TRBD1 (6 bases). Germline V gene sequence: CDR1 SGHRS, CDR2 YFSETQ. V was clipped by 4 bases and J by 11 bases, with 22 bases between them. This CDR3 is 15 amino acids long.

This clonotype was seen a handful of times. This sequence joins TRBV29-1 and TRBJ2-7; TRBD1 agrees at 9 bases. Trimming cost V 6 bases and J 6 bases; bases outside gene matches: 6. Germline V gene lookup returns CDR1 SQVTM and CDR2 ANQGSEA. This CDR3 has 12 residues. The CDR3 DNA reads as TGCAGCGTCGAGGGACAGGGAGTCGAGCAGTACTTC. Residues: CSVEGQGVEQYF.

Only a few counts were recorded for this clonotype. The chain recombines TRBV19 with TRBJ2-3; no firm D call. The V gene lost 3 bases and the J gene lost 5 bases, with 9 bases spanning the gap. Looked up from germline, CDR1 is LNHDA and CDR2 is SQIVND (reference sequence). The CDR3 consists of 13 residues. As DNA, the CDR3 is TGTGCCAGTAGTATGGTCCGGGTAGATACGCAGTATTTT. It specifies CASSMVRVDTQYF.

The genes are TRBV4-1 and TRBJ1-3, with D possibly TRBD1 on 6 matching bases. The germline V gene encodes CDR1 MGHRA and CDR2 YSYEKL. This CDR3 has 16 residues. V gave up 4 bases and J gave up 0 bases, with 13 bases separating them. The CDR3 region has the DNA TGCGCCAGCAGCCCGACACAGGACAGCTCTGGAAACACCATATATTTT. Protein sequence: CASSPTQDSSGNTIYF.

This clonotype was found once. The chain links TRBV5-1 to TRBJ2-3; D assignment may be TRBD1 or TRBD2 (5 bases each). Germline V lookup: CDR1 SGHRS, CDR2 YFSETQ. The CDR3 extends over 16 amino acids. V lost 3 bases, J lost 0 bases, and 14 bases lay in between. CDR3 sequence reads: CASSSGGLRSTDTQYF. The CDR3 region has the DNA TGCGCCAGCAGCTCTGGGGGTTTGAGAAGCACAGATACGCAGTATTTT. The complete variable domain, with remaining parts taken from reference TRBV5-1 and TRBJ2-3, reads KAGVTQTPRYLIKTRGQQVTLSCSPISGHRSVSWYQQTPGQGLQFLFEYFSETQRNKGNFPGRFSGRQFSNSRSEMNVSTLELGDSALYLCASSSGGLRSTDTQYFGPGTRLTVL.

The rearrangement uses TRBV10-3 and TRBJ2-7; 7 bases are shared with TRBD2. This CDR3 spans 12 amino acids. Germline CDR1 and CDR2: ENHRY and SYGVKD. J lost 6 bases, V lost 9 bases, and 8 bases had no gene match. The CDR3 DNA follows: TGTGCCATTGAGAGTGGGAGGGGCGAGCAGTACTTC. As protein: CAIESGRGEQYF.

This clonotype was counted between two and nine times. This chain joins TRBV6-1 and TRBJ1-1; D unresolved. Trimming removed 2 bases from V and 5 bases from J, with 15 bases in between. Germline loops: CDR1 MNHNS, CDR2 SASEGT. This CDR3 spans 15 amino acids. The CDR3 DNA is TGTGCCAGCAGTGAATTGCGGGGTGTAGGGACTGAAGCTTTCTTT. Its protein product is CASSELRGVGTEAFF.

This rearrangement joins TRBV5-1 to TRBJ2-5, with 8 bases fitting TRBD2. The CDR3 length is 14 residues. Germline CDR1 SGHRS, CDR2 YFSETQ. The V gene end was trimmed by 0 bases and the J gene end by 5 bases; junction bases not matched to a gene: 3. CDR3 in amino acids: CASSLEQRGETQYF. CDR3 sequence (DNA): TGCGCCAGCAGCTTGGAACAGCGGGGGGAGACCCAGTACTTC.

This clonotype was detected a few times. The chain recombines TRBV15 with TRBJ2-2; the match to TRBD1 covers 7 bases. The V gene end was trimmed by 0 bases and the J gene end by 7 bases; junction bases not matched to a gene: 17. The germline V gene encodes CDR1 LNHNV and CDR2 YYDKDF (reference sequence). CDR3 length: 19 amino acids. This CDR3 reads CATSRDQRGQQLSYGELFF. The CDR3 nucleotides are TGTGCCACCAGCAGAGATCAGAGGGGGCAACAATTATCCTACGGGGAGCTGTTTTTT.

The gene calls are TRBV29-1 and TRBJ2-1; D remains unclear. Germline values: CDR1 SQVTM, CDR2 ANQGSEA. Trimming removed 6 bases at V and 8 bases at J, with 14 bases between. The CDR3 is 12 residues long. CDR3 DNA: TGCAGCGTACCCCCGGCAGGTCATGAGCAGTTCTTC. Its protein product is CSVPPAGHEQFF.

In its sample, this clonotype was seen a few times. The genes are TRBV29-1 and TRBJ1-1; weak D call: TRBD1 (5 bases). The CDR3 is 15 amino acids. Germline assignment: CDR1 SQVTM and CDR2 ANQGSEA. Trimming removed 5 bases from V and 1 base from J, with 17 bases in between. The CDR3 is CSVRMQGKTNTEAFF. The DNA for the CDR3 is TGCAGCGTTAGGATGCAGGGCAAAACGAACACTGAAGCTTTCTTT.

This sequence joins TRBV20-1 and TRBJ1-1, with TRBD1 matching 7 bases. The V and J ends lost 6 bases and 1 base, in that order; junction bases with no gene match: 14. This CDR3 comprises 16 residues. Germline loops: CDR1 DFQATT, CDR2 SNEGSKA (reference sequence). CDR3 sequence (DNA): TGCAGTGCAAATTCTGCCTTACAGGGGTGGAACACTGAAGCTTTCTTT. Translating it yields CSANSALQGWNTEAFF.

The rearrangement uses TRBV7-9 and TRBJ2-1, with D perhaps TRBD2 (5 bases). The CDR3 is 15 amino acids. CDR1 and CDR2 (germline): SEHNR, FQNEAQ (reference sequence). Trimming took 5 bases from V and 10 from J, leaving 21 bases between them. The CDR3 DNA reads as TGTGCCAGCAGCCCTCCGGGCACCCCCTCGGGAGAGCAGTTCTTC. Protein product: CASSPPGTPSGEQFF. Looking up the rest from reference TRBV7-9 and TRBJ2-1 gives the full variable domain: DTGVSQNPRHKITKRGQNVTFRCDPISEHNRLYWYRQTLGQGPEFLTYFQNEAQLEKSRLLSDRFSAERPKGSFSTLEIQRTEQGDSAMYLCASSPPGTPSGEQFFGPGTRLTVL.

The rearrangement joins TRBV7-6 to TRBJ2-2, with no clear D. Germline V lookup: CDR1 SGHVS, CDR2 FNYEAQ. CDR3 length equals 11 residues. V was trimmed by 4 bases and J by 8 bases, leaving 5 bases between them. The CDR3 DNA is TGTGCCAGCAGCTCCAAAGGGGAGCTGTTTTTT. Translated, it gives CASSSKGELFF.

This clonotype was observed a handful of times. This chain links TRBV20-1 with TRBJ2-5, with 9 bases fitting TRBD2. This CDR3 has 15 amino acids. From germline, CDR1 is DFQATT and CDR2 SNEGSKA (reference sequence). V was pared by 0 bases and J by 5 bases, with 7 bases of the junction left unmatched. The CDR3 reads CSARDPRGGHETQYF. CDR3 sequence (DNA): TGCAGTGCTAGAGACCCGCGGGGGGGCCACGAGACCCAGTACTTC.

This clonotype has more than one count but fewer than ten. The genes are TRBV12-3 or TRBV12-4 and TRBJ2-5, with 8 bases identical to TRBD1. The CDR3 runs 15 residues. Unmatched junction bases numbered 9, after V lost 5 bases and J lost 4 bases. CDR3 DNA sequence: TGTGCCAGCAGTCCTTCACGAACAGGGGGAGAGACCCAGTACTTC. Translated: CASSPSRTGGETQYF.

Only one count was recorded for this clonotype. The CDR3 protein is CAWSRDRGIYNEQFF. DNA for the CDR3: TGTGCCTGGAGTCGCGACAGGGGGATCTACAATGAGCAGTTCTTC. V gene TRBV30 combines with J gene TRBJ2-1; 9 nucleotides match TRBD1. CDR3 length equals 15 residues. V gave up 2 bases and J gave up 3 bases; unmatched junction bases: 5. Germline V CDR1 and CDR2: GTSNPN, SVGIG (reference sequence).

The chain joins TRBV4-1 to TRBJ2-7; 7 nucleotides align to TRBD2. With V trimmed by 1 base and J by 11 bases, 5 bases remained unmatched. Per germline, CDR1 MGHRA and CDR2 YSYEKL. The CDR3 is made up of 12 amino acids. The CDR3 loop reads CASSQAPGLKYF. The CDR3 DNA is TGCGCCAGCAGCCAAGCACCGGGACTAAAGTACTTC.

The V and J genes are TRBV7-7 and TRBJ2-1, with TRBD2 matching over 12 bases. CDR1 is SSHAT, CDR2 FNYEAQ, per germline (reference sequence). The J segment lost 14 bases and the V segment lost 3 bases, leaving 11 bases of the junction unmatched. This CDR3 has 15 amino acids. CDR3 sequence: CASSFLAGGQIGKFF. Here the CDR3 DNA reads TGTGCCAGCAGCTTTCTAGCGGGGGGGCAAATAGGGAAGTTCTTC. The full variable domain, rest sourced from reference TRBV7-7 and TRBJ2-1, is GAGVSQSPRYKVTKRGQDVTLRCDPISSHATLYWYQQALGQGPEFLTYFNYEAQPDKSGLPSDRFSAERPEGSISTLTIQRTEQRDSAMYRCASSFLAGGQIGKFFGPGTRLTVL.

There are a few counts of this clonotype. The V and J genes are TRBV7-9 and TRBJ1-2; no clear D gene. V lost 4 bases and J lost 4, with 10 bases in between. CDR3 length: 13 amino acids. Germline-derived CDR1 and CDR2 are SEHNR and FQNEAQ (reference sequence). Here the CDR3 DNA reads TGTGCCAGCAGCTCCCAGGTAGCCTATGGCTACACCTTC. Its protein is CASSSQVAYGYTF.